A selection of T cell receptor beta chains follows, all from one sample in a study of T-cell memory formation after mild COVID-19. From the 5' RACE reads, TCRdb called clonotypes with MiXCR, one entry per CDR3 protein. In the table there are just under 550,000 distinct CDR3 sequences, about a fifth of which are singletons. The specimen sequenced was PBMCs or a T cell subset sorted from them (not recorded which). The receptors derive from an adult woman who had mild COVID-19 (a few samples of this study predate the infection). Cell type and time point are not known. CDR3s include the opening cysteine and the closing phenylalanine or tryptophan. The order of the fields is D gene, J gene, V gene, clone size, CDR3 protein, CDR3 DNA. The D gene is left open where the match is weak. The size entry is marked missing in some rows and otherwise reads once, few, many or a size class.

TRBD2,TRBJ2-1,TRBV12-3/TRBV12-4,many,CASSSPGGDEQFF,TGTGCCAGCAGTTCCCCGGGGGGGGATGAGCAGTTCTTC
TRBD1,TRBJ2-7,TRBV27,NA,CASSFSLRLDRTYEQYF,TGTGCCAGCAGTTTTTCTCTTCGATTGGACAGGACCTACGAGCAGTACTTC
TRBD2,TRBJ2-1,TRBV4-3,NA,CASSDGGGGNEQFF,TGCGCCAGCAGCGACGGTGGGGGGGGCAATGAGCAGTTCTTC
NA,TRBJ1-3,TRBV14,NA,CASSQGTVFFSGNTIYF,TGTGCCAGCAGCCAAGGGACAGTTTTCTTCTCTGGAAACACCATATATTTT
TRBD2,TRBJ2-3,TRBV6-4,NA,CASSGSGRADTQYF,TGTGCCAGCAGTGGGAGCGGGAGAGCAGATACGCAGTATTTT
TRBD2,TRBJ2-5,TRBV29-1,NA,CSVRLGLVQETQYF,TGCAGCGTTCGACTCGGACTAGTTCAGGAGACCCAGTACTTC
NA,TRBJ1-2,TRBV5-6,NA,CASSLPARYYGYTF,TGTGCCAGCAGCTTGCCAGCCCGCTACTATGGCTACACCTTC
NA,TRBJ2-1,TRBV7-3,NA,CASSLTIGQPVYNEQFF,TGTGCCAGCAGCTTAACTATAGGACAGCCGGTCTACAATGAGCAGTTCTTC
NA,TRBJ1-1,TRBV14,NA,CASSPLGQALNTEAFF,TGTGCCAGCAGCCCCCTGGGTCAAGCACTGAACACTGAAGCTTTCTTT
NA,TRBJ2-7,TRBV4-1,few,CASSHTGTYEQYF,TGCGCCAGCAGCCATACAGGGACCTACGAGCAGTACTTC
NA,TRBJ2-3,TRBV5-1,NA,CASSLSRVLTDTQYF,TGCGCCAGCAGCTTAAGTAGAGTTCTTACAGATACGCAGTATTTT
TRBD1,TRBJ2-3,TRBV7-9,NA,CASSNPGQGADTQYF,TGTGCCAGCAGCAACCCGGGACAGGGTGCAGATACGCAGTATTTT
NA,TRBJ2-7,TRBV4-1,NA,CASSQDRSGAYEQYF,TGCGCCAGCAGCCAAGATAGGAGCGGAGCCTACGAGCAGTACTTC
TRBD1,TRBJ2-3,TRBV5-1,few,CASSWGTGSPDTQYF,TGCGCCAGCAGCTGGGGGACAGGATCTCCAGATACGCAGTATTTT
TRBD1,TRBJ1-5,TRBV30,NA,CAWNDRGRRQPQHF,TGTGCCTGGAATGACAGGGGGCGTCGTCAGCCCCAGCATTTT
NA,TRBJ2-3,TRBV19,NA,CASSSLASSTDTQYF,TGTGCCAGTAGTTCCTTGGCGTCTAGCACAGATACGCAGTATTTT
TRBD1,TRBJ2-7,TRBV4-2,few,CASSQDRGTGTTYEQYF,TGTGCCAGCAGCCAAGATCGGGGGACAGGGACCACCTACGAGCAGTACTTC
NA,TRBJ1-6,TRBV9,many,CASSTGDGYNSPLHF,TGTGCCAGCAGTACTGGGGACGGCTATAATTCACCCCTCCACTTT
NA,TRBJ2-3,TRBV20-1,NA,CSARDRVLSTDTQYF,TGCAGTGCTAGAGACCGAGTCTTGAGCACAGATACGCAGTATTTT
NA,TRBJ2-1,TRBV12-3/TRBV12-4,NA,CASSPSRWNEQFF,TGTGCCAGCAGCCCCAGTCGGTGGAATGAGCAGTTCTTC
TRBD1,TRBJ2-2,TRBV13,NA,CASSLGGQGHTGELFF,TGTGCCAGCAGCTTAGGGGGACAGGGGCACACCGGGGAGCTGTTTTTT
TRBD1,TRBJ1-1,TRBV12-3/TRBV12-4,few,CASSLARTGDTEAFF,TGTGCCAGCAGTTTAGCGCGGACAGGGGACACTGAAGCTTTCTTT
TRBD2,TRBJ2-1,TRBV12-3/TRBV12-4,few,CASSLPGTSEYEQFF,TGTGCCAGCAGTCTACCCGGGACTAGCGAGTATGAGCAGTTCTTC
TRBD1,TRBJ2-2,TRBV24-1,few,CATSDLGQGRTGELFF,TGTGCCACCAGTGATTTAGGACAGGGCCGGACGGGGGAGCTGTTTTTT
NA,TRBJ2-7,TRBV5-4,few,CASSLGWGTSYEQYF,TGTGCCAGCAGCTTGGGGTGGGGAACCTCCTACGAGCAGTACTTC
NA,TRBJ2-7,TRBV15,NA,CATSRDRLAETYEQYF,TGTGCCACCAGCAGAGATCGTCTGGCGGAAACCTACGAGCAGTACTTC